This TCR beta chain was recovered during a study of shared clonotypes between healthy human individuals. Naive CD8 cells lacked CD45RO, underwent positive selection for CCR7 and left out terminally differentiated effector memory CD45RA+ cells. The repertoire was sequenced with immunoSEQ multiplex PCR; TCRdb's copy has only in-frame clones and lacks some. Counted here are about 2 million clones, about 95% occurring once; the ten biggest clones make up around 1.2%. Between the trimmed V and J ends, which lost 1 base and 3 bases, there was a span of 12 bases. This CDR3 is 15 amino acids long. From germline, CDR1 is MNHNS and CDR2 SASEGT.

The sequence was obtained from a man aged 18 to 30 in good health. The sequencing input was naive CD8+ T cells sorted from blood. The rearrangement links TRBV6-1 to TRBJ1-2; D is undetermined. Here the CDR3 reads CASSEGLNSHYGYTF. In DNA, the CDR3 is TGTGCCAGCAGTGAAGGACTCAACAGTCACTATGGCTACACCTTC.